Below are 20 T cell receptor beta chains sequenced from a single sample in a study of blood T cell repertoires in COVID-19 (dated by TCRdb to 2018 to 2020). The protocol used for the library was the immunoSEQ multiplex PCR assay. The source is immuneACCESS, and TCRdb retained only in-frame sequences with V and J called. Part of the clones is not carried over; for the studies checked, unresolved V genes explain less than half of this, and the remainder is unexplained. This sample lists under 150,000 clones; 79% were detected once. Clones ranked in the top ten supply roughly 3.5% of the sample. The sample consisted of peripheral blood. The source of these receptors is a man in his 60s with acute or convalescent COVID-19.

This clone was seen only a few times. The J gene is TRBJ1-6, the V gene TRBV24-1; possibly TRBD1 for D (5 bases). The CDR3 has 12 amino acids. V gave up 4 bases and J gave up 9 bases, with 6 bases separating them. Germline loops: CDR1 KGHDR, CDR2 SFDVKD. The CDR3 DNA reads TGTGCCACCAGTGAAACAGGTTCACCCCTCCACTTT. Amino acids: CATSETGSPLHF.

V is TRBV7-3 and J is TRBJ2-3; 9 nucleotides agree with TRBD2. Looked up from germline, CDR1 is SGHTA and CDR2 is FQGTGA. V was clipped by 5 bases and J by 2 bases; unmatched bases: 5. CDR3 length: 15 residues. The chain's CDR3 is CASSQSGRTTDTQYF. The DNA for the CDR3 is TGTGCCAGCAGCCAGAGCGGGAGGACCACAGATACGCAGTATTTT.

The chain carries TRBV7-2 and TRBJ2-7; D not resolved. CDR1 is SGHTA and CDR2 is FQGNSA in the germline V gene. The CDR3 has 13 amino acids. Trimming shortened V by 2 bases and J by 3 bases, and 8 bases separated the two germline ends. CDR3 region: CASSLLQNYEQYF. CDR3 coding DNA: TGTGCCAGCAGCTTACTACAGAACTACGAGCAGTACTTC.

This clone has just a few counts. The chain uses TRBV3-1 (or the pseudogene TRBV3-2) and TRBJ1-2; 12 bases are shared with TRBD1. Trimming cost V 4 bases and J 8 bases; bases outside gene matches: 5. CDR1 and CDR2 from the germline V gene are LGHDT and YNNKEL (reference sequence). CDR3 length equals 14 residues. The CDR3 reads CASSPGTGGAGYTF. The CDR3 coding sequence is TGTGCCAGCAGCCCTGGGACAGGGGGCGCAGGCTACACCTTC.

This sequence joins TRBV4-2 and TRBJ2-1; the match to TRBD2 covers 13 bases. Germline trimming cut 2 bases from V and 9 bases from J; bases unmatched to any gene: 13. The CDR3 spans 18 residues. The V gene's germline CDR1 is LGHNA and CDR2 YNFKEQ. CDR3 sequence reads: CASSQYTPTSGRPGEQFF. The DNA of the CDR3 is TGTGCCAGCAGCCAATATACTCCGACTAGCGGGAGGCCCGGTGAGCAGTTCTTC.

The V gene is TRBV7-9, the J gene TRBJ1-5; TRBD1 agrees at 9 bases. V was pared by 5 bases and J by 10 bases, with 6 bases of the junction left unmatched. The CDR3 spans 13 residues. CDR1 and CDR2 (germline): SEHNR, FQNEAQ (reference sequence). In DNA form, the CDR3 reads TGTGCCAGCAGCCCAACAGGGGGCCTACCCCAGCATTTT. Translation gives CASSPTGGLPQHF.

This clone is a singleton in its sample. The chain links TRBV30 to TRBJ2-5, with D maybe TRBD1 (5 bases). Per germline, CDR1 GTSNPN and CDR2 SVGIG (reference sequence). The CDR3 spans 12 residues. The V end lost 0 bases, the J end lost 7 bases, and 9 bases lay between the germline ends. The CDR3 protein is CAWSVWGGTQYF. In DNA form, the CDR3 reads TGTGCCTGGAGTGTATGGGGCGGGACCCAGTACTTC.

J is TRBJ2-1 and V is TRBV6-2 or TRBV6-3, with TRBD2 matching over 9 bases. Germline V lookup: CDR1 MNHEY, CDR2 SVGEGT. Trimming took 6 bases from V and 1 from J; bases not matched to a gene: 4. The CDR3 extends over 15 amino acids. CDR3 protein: CASSRLAVSYNEQFF. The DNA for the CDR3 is TGTGCCAGCAGCAGACTAGCGGTTTCCTACAATGAGCAGTTCTTC.

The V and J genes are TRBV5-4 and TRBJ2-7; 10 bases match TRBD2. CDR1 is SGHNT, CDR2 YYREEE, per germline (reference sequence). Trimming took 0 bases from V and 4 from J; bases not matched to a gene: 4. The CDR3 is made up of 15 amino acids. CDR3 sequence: CASSLADSGRYEQYF. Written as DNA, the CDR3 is TGTGCCAGCAGCTTGGCCGATAGCGGGAGGTACGAGCAGTACTTC.

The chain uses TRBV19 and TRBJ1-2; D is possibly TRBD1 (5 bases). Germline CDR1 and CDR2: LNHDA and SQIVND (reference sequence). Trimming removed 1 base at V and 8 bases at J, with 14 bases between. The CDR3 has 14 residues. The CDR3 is CASSIGRQPYGYTF. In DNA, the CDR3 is TGTGCCAGTAGTATAGGCCGACAGCCTTACGGCTACACCTTC.

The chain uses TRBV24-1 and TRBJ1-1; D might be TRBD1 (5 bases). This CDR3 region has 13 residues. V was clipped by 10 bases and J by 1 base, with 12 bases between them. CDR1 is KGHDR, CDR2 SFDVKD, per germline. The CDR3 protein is CATTLDRNTEAFF. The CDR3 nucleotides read TGTGCCACGACTCTTGACAGGAACACTGAAGCTTTCTTT.

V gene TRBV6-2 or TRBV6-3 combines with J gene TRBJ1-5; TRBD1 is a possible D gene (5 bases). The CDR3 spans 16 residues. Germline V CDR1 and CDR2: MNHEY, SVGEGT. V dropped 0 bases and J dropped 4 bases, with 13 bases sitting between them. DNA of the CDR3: TGTGCCAGCAGTTACTCGATCAGGGAACGAAATCAGCCCCAGCATTTT. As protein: CASSYSIRERNQPQHF.

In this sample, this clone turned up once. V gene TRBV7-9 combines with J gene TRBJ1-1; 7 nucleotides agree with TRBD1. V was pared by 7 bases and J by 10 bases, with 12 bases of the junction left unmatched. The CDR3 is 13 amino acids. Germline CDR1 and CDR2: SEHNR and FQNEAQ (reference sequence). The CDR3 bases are TGTGCCAGCACCAGGGGGACATCCGCGGGAGCTTTCTTT. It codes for CASTRGTSAGAFF. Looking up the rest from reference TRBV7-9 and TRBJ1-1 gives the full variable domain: DTGVSQNPRHKITKRGQNVTFRCDPISEHNRLYWYRQTLGQGPEFLTYFQNEAQLEKSRLLSDRFSAERPKGSFSTLEIQRTEQGDSAMYLCASTRGTSAGAFFGQGTRLTVV.

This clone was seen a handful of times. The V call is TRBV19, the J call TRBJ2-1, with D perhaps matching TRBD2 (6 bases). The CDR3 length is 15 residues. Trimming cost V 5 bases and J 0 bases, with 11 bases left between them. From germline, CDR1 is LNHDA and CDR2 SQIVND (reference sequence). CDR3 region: CASSASSASYNEQFF. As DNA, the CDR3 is TGTGCCAGTAGTGCCTCTAGCGCCTCCTACAATGAGCAGTTCTTC.

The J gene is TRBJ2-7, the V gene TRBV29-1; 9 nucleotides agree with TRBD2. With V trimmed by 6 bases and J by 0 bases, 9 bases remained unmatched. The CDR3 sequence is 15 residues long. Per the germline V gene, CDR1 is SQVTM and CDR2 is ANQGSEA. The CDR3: CSVHTSGWISYEQYF. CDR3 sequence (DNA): TGCAGCGTGCACACTAGCGGGTGGATCTCCTACGAGCAGTACTTC.

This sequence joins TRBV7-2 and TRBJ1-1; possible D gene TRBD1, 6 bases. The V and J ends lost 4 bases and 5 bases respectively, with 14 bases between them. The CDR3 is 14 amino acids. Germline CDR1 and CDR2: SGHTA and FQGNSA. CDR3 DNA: TGTGCCAGCAGCTCACAGGGCGGGTCTACTGAAGCTTTCTTT. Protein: CASSSQGGSTEAFF.

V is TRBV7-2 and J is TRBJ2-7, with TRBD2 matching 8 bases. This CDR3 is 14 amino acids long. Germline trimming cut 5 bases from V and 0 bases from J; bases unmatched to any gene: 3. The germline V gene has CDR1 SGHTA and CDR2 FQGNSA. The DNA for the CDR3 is TGTGCCAGCAGCCCGGGGGGGCACTCCTACGAGCAGTACTTC. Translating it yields CASSPGGHSYEQYF.

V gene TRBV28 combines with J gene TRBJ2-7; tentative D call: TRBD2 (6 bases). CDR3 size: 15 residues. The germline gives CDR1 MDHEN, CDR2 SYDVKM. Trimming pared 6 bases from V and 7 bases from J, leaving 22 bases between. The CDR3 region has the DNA TGTGCCAGCAGCCCCTCGGGACTCGGTAGAAGGGAGCAGTACTTC. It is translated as CASSPSGLGRREQYF.

CDR3 residues: CASSLLAGGNYNEQFF. CDR3 sequence (DNA): TGTGCCAGCAGCTTACTCGCGGGAGGAAACTACAATGAGCAGTTCTTC. The V call is TRBV7-2, the J call TRBJ2-1; 8 positions match TRBD2. Per the germline V gene, CDR1 is SGHTA and CDR2 is FQGNSA. The CDR3 is made up of 16 amino acids. With V trimmed by 2 bases and J by 3 bases, 6 bases remained unmatched.

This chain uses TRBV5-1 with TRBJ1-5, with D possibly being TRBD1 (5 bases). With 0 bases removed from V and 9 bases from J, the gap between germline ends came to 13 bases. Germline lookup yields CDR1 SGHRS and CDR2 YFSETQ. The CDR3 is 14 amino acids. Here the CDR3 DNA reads TGCGCCAGCAGCTTGGCCCAGGGTCTGCCGCCCCAGCATTTT. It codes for CASSLAQGLPPQHF.